Listed here are 10 T cell receptor beta chains from one sample, sequenced in a study of human T cells and chemical hapten exposure. Time point reported: patch test 2, 6 weeks after DPC sensitization. Sample treatment: therapeutic diphenylcyclopropenone sensitization with weekly scalp DPC. MiXCR, applied by TCRdb to the RACE reads, yields one record per CDR3 protein. Of over 60,000 distinct CDR3 sequences in the sample, 10% are singletons; the top ten hold 6.5% to 8.5%. The material sequenced was whole blood, taken in connection with sensitization to the hapten diphenylcyclopropenone (DPC). Every receptor here comes from a woman in her forties or fifties with alopecia areata. Some clones in this sample may be carry-over from other donors' samples.

The chain combines TRBV7-2 with TRBJ1-3; possibly TRBD1 for D (5 bases). Trimming pared 3 bases from V and 11 bases from J, leaving 11 bases between. Per the germline V gene, CDR1 is SGHTA and CDR2 is FQGNSA. The CDR3 consists of 12 residues. The CDR3 bases are TGTGCCAGCAGCTTTCCGGGGACCGCCATATATTTT. It specifies CASSFPGTAIYF.

The rearrangement links TRBV3-1 to TRBJ1-1, with unresolved D. This CDR3 is built from 13 residues. V gave up 2 bases and J gave up 1 base, with 5 bases separating them. Germline CDR1 is LGHDT and CDR2 is YNNKEL (reference sequence). The CDR3, as DNA: TGTGCCAGCAGCCAAAAAGGGAACACTGAAGCTTTCTTT. As protein: CASSQKGNTEAFF.

This clonotype was recorded a few times. The rearrangement joins TRBV24-1 to TRBJ2-1; 8 bases are a match to TRBD2. The CDR3 covers 17 residues. V lost 2 bases, J lost 2 bases, and 7 bases stayed unmatched. Germline V CDR1 and CDR2: KGHDR, SFDVKD. CDR3 loop: CATSDSRLASAYNEQFF. The CDR3 DNA sequence: TGTGCCACCAGTGATTCCCGACTAGCGAGTGCCTACAATGAGCAGTTCTTC.

This clonotype was observed a handful of times. This chain connects TRBV2 to TRBJ2-7; D unresolved. The CDR3 loop spans 12 amino acids. The V gene lost 1 base and the J gene lost 8 bases, with 9 bases spanning the gap. CDR1 and CDR2 (germline): SNHLY, FYNNEI. The DNA of the CDR3 is TGTGCCAGCAGTGAAGTTACCCCCAAGCAGTACTTC. Amino acid sequence: CASSEVTPKQYF. The full variable domain, completed using reference TRBV2 and TRBJ2-7, is EPEVTQTPSHQVTQMGQEVILRCVPISNHLYFYWYRQILGQKVEFLVSFYNNEISEKSEIFDDQFSVERPDGSNFTLKIRSTKLEDSAMYFCASSEVTPKQYFGPGTRLTVT.

This clonotype was counted ten times or more. The rearrangement links TRBV2 to TRBJ1-4; D unclear. This CDR3 is 13 amino acids long. Germline V gene lookup returns CDR1 SNHLY and CDR2 FYNNEI. V shed 4 bases and J shed 5 bases, with 8 bases lying between them. CDR3 region: CASSGEINEKLFF. The CDR3 DNA reads as TGTGCCAGCAGTGGGGAGATAAATGAAAAACTGTTTTTT.

This chain connects TRBV29-1 to TRBJ1-2; the D gene is possibly TRBD1 (5 bases). This CDR3 spans 10 amino acids. V was pared by 6 bases and J by 6 bases, with 8 bases between. The germline gives CDR1 SQVTM, CDR2 ANQGSEA. CDR3 protein: CSVSTDGYTF. CDR3 in DNA: TGCAGCGTGTCGACAGATGGCTACACCTTC.

This clonotype was detected a few times. The chain uses TRBV3-1 and TRBJ2-1; D may be TRBD2 (6 bases). CDR3 length: 15 residues. Germline V gene lookup returns CDR1 LGHDT and CDR2 YNNKEL (reference sequence). Trimming took 0 bases from V and 2 from J, leaving 8 bases between them. In nucleotides, the CDR3 is TGTGCCAGCAGCCAAGAGGGGGGACCCTACAATGAGCAGTTCTTC. Translation: CASSQEGGPYNEQFF.

The CDR3: CASSPPYNTEAFF. In DNA form, the CDR3 reads TGTGCCAGCAGCCCACCCTACAACACTGAAGCTTTCTTT. The chain carries TRBV11-2 and TRBJ1-1; D ambiguous. The CDR3 contains 13 residues. In germline, CDR1 is SGHAT, CDR2 FQNNGV. Trimming removed 5 bases from V and 2 bases from J, with 9 bases in between.

The chain combines TRBV20-1 with TRBJ2-1; possible D gene TRBD1, 7 bases. Germline CDR1 is DFQATT and CDR2 is SNEGSKA (reference sequence). The CDR3 consists of 15 residues. The V end was cut by 5 bases, the J end by 3 bases, with 17 bases between. The CDR3 sequence is CSARYYQGGYNEQFF. CDR3 nucleotides: TGCAGTGCTCGCTACTACCAGGGGGGCTACAATGAGCAGTTCTTC.

The genes are TRBV29-1 and TRBJ1-1; D gene uncertain. V shed 4 bases and J shed 1 base, with 7 bases lying between them. The CDR3 loop spans 12 amino acids. Germline V gives CDR1 SQVTM, CDR2 ANQGSEA. CDR3 nucleotides: TGCAGCGTTGCACAGCAGAACACTGAAGCTTTCTTT. Amino acid sequence: CSVAQQNTEAFF. Full variable domain (rest looked up from reference TRBV29-1 and TRBJ1-1): SAVISQKPSRDICQRGTSLTIQCQVDSQVTMMFWYRQQPGQSLTLIATANQGSEATYESGFVIDKFPISRPNLTFSTLTVSNMSPEDSSIYLCSVAQQNTEAFFGQGTRLTVV.